The sequence of this TCR beta chain was determined in a study of OX40 agonist ivuxolimab in advanced cancers. The wider study: Dose-escalation patients had hepatocellular carcinoma, melanoma, renal cell or head and neck cancer. The eligibility criteria allowed prior anti-PD-1, anti-PD-L1 or anti-CTLA-4 therapy, and 40% had some. Whole-study results and caveats: Antigen specificity was not determined for the expanded peripheral T cells.

Systemic immunosuppression or a history of autoimmune disease excluded patients. Germline V gives CDR1 GTSNPN, CDR2 SVGIG (reference sequence). CDR3 length: 11 amino acids. The V end lost 6 bases, the J end lost 5 bases, and 10 bases lay between the germline ends. The data were produced by immunoSEQ multiplex PCR, yet TCRdb's version contains in-frame clones alone and is incomplete. The sample lists 60,000 to 65,000 clones, around 90% occurring once. Points on this clone: Its antigen is undetermined.

This receptor was taken from an adult with an advanced solid tumor such as melanoma, head and neck, liver or kidney cancer. The sample here was CD4+ or CD8+ T cells sorted from blood, taken in a trial of the OX40 agonist ivuxolimab. The J gene is TRBJ1-2, the V gene TRBV30; D call uncertain. The CDR3, as DNA: TGTGCCTGCCGGGCGGGGTATGGCTACACCTTC. Protein product: CACRAGYGYTF.